This T cell receptor beta chain was recovered during a study of cytomegalovirus exposure and HLA in healthy donors. Study background: An earlier analysis found 100 million or so unique TCR beta sequences from approximately 200 million T cells.

Overall study findings and caveats: As was reported, the HLA-A and HLA-B alleles of most subjects were accurately predicted from TCR beta sequences. Later on, a genetic analysis was performed. It linked a missense variant in DCLRE1C with V- and J-gene trimming of TCR beta.

Trimming took 4 bases from V and 0 from J, leaving 13 bases between them. CDR3 size: 14 residues. Germline CDR1 SQVTM, CDR2 ANQGSEA. This clone was picked up a small number of times. Its antigen is currently unknown. Primers included in the PCR were 60 Vbeta and 13 Jbeta primers. Generated by immunoSEQ multiplex PCR, the TCRdb table keeps only in-frame clones and is missing some. The data show 150,000 or so clones, approximately 70% seen once. This chain joins TRBV29-1 and TRBJ2-7; tentatively, D is TRBD1 (6 bases). The receptor was derived from a woman in her fifties or sixties in good health and CMV-seropositive. Sequencing was done on a sample of PBMCs. CDR3 amino acids: CSVVPGTSSYEQYF. CDR3 nucleotides: TGCAGCGTTGTCCCGGGGACAAGCTCCTACGAGCAGTACTTC.